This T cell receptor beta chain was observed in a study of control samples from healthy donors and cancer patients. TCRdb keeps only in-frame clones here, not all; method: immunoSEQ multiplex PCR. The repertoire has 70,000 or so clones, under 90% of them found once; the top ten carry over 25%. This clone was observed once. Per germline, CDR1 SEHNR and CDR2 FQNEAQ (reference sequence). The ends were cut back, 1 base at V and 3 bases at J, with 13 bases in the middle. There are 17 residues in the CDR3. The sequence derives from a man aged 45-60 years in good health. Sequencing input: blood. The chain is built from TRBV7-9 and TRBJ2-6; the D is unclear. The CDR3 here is CASSLEGVLFGANVLTF. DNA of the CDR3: TGTGCCAGCAGCTTAGAAGGAGTTCTCTTTGGGGCCAACGTCCTGACTTTC.